The 3 T cell receptor beta chains presented below share a single source sample, sequenced in a study of vaccination and CD4 T cells after COVID-19 (dated by TCRdb to between 2021 and 2024). Library preparation was by PCR. The reads were generated on an Illumina iSeq 100. DNA from cultured CD4+ T cells underwent TCR sequencing with the Oncomine TCR Beta short-read assay at the Johns Hopkins FTIC core. The public sequencing data were trimmed at Q25 with fastp and processed into clonotypes with MiXCR by TCRdb, which kept only in-frame beta chains. Every entry covers one CDR3 protein and lists the most common genes and DNA from its rows. The sample has about 16,000 distinct CDR3 sequences on record, 40% to 50% of them singletons. The biggest ten clones account for roughly 26% of the sample. No antigen has been identified for these receptors. The treatment or condition label on this specimen signifies: approximately 9-day PBMC culture with coronavirus spike peptide pools or control peptides (ViraFEST assay).

The sequenced sample was cultured CD4+ T cells from blood, obtained after SARS-CoV-2 vaccination. These receptors all stem from a human donor with COVID-19.

The chain links TRBV11-2 to TRBJ2-4; D not certain. The CDR3 is 15 amino acids. Trimming left V 5 bases short and J 1 base short, with 12 bases between. CDR1 SGHAT and CDR2 FQNNGV come from the germline V gene. The DNA of the CDR3 is TGTGCCAGCAGCCCTGCTAATGAGGCCAAAAACATTCAGTACTTC. Its protein is CASSPANEAKNIQYF.

The V and J genes are TRBV12-3 or TRBV12-4 and TRBJ1-5; 8 bases are shared with TRBD1. There are 12 residues in the CDR3. Losses at the gene ends were 7 bases for V and 6 bases for J; bases not matched to a gene: 2. The CDR3 reads CASTRGPQPQHF. DNA of the CDR3: TGTGCCAGCACCAGGGGGCCTCAGCCCCAGCATTTT.

This clonotype was counted between two and nine times. The chain joins TRBV7-2 to TRBJ2-1; TRBD1 might be the D (7 bases). The germline gives CDR1 SGHTA, CDR2 FQGNSA. The V end lost 11 bases, the J end lost 6 bases, and 29 bases lay between the germline ends. This CDR3 spans 17 amino acids. This CDR3 is CASPTPEPGGMGNEQFF. CDR3 sequence (DNA): TGTGCCTCCCCTACCCCGGAGCCAGGGGGGATGGGCAATGAGCAGTTCTTC.